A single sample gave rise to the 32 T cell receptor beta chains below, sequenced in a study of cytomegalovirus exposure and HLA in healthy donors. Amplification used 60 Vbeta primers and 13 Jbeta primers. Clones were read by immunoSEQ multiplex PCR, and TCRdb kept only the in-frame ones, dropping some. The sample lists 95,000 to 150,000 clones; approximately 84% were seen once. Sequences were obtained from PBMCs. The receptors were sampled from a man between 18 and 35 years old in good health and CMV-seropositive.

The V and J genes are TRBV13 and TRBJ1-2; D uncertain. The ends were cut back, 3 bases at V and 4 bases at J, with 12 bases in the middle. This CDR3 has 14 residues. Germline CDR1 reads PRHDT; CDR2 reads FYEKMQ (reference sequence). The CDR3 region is CASSFRAVVYGYTF. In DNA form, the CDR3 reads TGTGCCAGCAGCTTCCGAGCCGTGGTCTATGGCTACACCTTC.

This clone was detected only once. CDR3 bases: TGTGCCCGAAGTGAGGGGGCCCGGAACATTCAGTACTTC. Encoded protein: CARSEGARNIQYF. The rearrangement uses TRBV30 and TRBJ2-4; TRBD1 matches at 7 bases. Losses at the gene ends were 8 bases for V and 7 bases for J; bases not matched to a gene: 11. CDR1 is GTSNPN and CDR2 is SVGIG in the germline V gene (reference sequence). The CDR3 runs 13 residues.

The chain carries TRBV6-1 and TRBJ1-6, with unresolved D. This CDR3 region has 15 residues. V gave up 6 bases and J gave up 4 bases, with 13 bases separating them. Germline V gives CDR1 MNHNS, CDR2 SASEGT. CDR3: CASRDSRPYNSPLHF. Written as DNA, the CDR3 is TGTGCCAGCAGGGACTCCAGGCCGTATAATTCACCCCTCCACTTT.

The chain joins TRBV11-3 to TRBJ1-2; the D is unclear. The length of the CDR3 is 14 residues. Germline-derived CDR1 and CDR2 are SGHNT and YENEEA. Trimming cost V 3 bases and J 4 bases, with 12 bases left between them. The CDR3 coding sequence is TGTGCCAGCAGCTTCGACTTGAAAATCTATGGCTACACCTTC. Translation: CASSFDLKIYGYTF. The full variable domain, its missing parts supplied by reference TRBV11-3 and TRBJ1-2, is EAGVVQSPRYKIIEKKQPVAFWCNPISGHNTLYWYLQNLGQGPELLIRYENEEAVDDSQLPKDRFSAERLKGVDSTLKIQPAELGDSAVYLCASSFDLKIYGYTFGSGTRLTVV.

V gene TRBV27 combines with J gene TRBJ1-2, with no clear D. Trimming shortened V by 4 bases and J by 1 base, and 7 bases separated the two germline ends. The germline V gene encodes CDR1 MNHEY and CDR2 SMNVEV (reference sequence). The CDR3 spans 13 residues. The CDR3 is CASSWAGNYGYTF. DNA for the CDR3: TGTGCCAGCAGTTGGGCGGGTAACTATGGCTACACCTTC.

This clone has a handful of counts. The CDR3 nucleotides are TGCGCCAGCCAGCCGAGGTTGGGTGAAAAACTGTTTTTT. Its protein is CASQPRLGEKLFF. This rearrangement joins TRBV10-2 to TRBJ1-4; D not certain. Trimming left V 8 bases short and J 7 bases short, with 14 bases between. The CDR3 extends over 13 amino acids. CDR1 is WSHSY, CDR2 SAAADI, per germline.

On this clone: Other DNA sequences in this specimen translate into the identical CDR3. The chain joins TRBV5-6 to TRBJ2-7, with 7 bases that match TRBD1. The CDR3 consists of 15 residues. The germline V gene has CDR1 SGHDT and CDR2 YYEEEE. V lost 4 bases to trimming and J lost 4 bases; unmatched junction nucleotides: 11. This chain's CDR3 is CASSTRQGLLYEQYF. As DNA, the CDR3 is TGTGCCAGCAGCACAAGACAGGGATTATTGTACGAGCAGTACTTC.

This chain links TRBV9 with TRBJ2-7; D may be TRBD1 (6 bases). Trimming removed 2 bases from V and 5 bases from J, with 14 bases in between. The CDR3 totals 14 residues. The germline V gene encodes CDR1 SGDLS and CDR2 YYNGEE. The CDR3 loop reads CASSVSGHRDEQYF. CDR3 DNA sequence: TGTGCCAGCAGCGTTTCGGGACACAGGGACGAGCAGTACTTC.

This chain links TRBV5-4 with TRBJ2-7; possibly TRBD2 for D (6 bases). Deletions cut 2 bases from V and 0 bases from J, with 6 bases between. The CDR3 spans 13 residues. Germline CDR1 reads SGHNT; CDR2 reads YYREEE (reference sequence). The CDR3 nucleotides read TGTGCCAGCAGCTTCGGGGGCTCCTACGAGCAGTACTTC. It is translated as CASSFGGSYEQYF.

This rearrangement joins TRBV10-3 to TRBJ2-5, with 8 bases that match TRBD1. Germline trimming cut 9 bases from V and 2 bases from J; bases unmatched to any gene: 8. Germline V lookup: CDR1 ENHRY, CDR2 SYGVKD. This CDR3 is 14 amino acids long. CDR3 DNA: TGTGCCATACCCACAGGACAGGGTCAAGAGACCCAGTACTTC. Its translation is CAIPTGQGQETQYF.

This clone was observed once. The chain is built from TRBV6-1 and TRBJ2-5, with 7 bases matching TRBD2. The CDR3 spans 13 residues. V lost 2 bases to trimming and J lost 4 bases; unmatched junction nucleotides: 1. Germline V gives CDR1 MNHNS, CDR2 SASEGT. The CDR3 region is CASSEWGGETQYF. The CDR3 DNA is TGTGCCAGCAGTGAATGGGGGGGAGAGACCCAGTACTTC.

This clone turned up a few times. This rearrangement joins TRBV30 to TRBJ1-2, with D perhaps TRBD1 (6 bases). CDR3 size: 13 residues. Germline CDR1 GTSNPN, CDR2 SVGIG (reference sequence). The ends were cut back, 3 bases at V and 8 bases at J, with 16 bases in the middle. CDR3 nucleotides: TGTGCCTGGAGACCCAATCGGGACATGGGCTACACCTTC. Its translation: CAWRPNRDMGYTF.

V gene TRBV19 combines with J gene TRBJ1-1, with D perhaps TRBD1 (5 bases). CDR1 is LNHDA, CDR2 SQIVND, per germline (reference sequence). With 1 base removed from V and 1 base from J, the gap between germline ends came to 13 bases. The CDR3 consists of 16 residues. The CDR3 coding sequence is TGTGCCAGTAGTATAGTCTTGGGACTTAAGAACACTGAAGCTTTCTTT. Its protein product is CASSIVLGLKNTEAFF.

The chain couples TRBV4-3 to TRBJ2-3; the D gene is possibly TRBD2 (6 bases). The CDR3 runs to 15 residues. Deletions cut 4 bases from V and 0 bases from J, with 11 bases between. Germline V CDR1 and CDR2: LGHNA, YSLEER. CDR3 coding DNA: TGCGCCAGCAGCCCTAGACTAGAAAGCACAGATACGCAGTATTTT. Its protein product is CASSPRLESTDTQYF.

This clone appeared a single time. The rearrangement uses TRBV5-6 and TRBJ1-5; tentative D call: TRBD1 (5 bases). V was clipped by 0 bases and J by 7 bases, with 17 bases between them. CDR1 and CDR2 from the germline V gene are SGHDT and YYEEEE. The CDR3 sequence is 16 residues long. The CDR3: CASSLARGKEGQPQHF. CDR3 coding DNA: TGTGCCAGCAGCTTGGCCCGGGGGAAGGAAGGACAGCCCCAGCATTTT. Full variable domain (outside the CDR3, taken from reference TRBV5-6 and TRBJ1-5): DAGVTQSPTHLIKTRGQQVTLRCSPKSGHDTVSWYQQALGQGPQFIFQYYEEEERQRGNFPDRFSGHQFPNYSSELNVNALLLGDSALYLCASSLARGKEGQPQHFGDGTRLSIL.

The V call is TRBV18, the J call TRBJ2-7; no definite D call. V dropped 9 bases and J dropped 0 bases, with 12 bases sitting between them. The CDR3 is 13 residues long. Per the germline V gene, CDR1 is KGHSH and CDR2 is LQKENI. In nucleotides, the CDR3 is TGTGCCAGGCGGCACATTTACTCCTACGAGCAGTACTTC. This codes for CARRHIYSYEQYF.

The CDR3 DNA reads TGTGCCAGCAGCTTGGGACTAGCGGGAGAGTCCACAGATACGCAGTATTTT. It translates to CASSLGLAGESTDTQYF. The chain has TRBV11-3 and TRBJ2-3; 14 nucleotides align to TRBD2. This CDR3 has 17 amino acids. The germline V gene has CDR1 SGHNT and CDR2 YENEEA. V lost 3 bases to trimming and J lost 2 bases; unmatched junction nucleotides: 4.

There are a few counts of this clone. In DNA form, the CDR3 reads TGTGCCAGCAGTCCGAGCGGGAGAGCCCAAGAGACCCAGTACTTC. Residues: CASSPSGRAQETQYF. V and J are TRBV6-6 and TRBJ2-5, with 8 bases fitting TRBD2. The CDR3 length is 15 residues. V was clipped by 5 bases and J by 1 base; unmatched bases: 6. Germline loops: CDR1 MNHNY, CDR2 SVGAGI (reference sequence).

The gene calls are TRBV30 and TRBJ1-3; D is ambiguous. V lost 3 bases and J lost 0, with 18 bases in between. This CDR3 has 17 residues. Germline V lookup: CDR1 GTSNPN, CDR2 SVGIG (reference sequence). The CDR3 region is CAWRVALGRHSGNTIYF. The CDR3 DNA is TGTGCCTGGAGAGTTGCATTGGGCAGACACTCTGGAAACACCATATATTTT.

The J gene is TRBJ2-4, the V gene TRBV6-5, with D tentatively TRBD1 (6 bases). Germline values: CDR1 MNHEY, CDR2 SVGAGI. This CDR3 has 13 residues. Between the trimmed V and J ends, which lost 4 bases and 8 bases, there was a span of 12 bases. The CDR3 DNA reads TGTGCCAGCAGTTCCGGGACATTGGACATTCAGTACTTC. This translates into CASSSGTLDIQYF.

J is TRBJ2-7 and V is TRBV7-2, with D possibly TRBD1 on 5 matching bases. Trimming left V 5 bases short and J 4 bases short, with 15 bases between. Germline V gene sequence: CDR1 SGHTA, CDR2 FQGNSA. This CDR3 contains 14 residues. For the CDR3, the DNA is TGTGCCAGCAGCGTCAGTGGGGCAGGTTACGAGCAGTACTTC. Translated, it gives CASSVSGAGYEQYF.

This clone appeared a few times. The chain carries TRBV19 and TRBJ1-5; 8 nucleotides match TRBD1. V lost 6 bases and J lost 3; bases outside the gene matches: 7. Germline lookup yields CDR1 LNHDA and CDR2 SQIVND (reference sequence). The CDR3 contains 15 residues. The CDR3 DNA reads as TGTGCCAGTAGCCCGACAGGGGATCCCAATCAGCCCCAGCATTTT. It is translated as CASSPTGDPNQPQHF.

CDR3 protein: CASRQGGNYGYTF. In DNA, the CDR3 is TGTGCCAGCAGACAGGGCGGGAACTATGGCTACACCTTC. The J gene is TRBJ1-2, the V gene TRBV9; TRBD1 might be the D (6 bases). Germline CDR1 is SGDLS and CDR2 is YYNGEE. V was pared by 5 bases and J by 2 bases, with 10 bases between. CDR3 length: 13 amino acids.

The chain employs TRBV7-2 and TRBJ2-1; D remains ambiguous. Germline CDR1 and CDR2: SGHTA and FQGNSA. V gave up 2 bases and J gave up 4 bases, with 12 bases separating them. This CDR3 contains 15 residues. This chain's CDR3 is CASSLRQDLYNEQFF. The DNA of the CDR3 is TGTGCCAGCAGCTTAAGGCAGGATCTATACAATGAGCAGTTCTTC.

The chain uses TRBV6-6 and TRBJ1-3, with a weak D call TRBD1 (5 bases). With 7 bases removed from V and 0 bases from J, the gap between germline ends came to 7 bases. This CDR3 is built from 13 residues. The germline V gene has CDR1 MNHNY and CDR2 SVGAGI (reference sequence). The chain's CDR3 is CASTGSSGNTIYF. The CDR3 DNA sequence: TGTGCCAGCACAGGGTCCTCTGGAAACACCATATATTTT.

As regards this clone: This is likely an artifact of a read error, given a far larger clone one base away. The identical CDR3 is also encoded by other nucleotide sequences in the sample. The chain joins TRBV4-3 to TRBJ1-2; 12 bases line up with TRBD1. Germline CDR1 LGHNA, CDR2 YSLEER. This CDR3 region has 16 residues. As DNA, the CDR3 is TGCGCCAGCAGCCAAGACCGGGACAGGGGGCTTGGTGGCTACACCTTT. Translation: CASSQDRDRGLGGYTF.

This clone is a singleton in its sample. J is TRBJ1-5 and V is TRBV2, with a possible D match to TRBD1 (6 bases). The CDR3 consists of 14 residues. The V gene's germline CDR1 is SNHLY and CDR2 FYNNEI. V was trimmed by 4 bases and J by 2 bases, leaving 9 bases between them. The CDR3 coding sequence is TGTGCCAGCAGTGCCAGGGGTGGCAATCAGCCCCAGCATTTT. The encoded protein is CASSARGGNQPQHF.

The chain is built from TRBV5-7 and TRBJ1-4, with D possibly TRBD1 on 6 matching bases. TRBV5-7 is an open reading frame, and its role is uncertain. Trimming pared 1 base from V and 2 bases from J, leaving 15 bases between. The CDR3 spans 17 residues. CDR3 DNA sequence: TGTGCCAGCAGCTTGTATTTAGTACAGGGTACTAATGAAAAACTGTTTTTT. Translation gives CASSLYLVQGTNEKLFF.

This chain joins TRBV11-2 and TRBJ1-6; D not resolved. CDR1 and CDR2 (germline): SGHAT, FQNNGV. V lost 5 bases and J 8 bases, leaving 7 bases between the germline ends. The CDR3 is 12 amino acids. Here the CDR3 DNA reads TGTGCCAGCAGCCTAGCGGATTCACCCCTCCACTTT. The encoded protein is CASSLADSPLHF.

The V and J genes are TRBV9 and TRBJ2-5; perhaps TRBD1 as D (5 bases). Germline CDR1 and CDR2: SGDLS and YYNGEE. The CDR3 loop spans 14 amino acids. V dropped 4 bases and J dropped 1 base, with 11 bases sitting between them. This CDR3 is CASSPRQIQETQYF. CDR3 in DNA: TGTGCCAGCAGCCCGCGACAGATCCAAGAGACCCAGTACTTC.

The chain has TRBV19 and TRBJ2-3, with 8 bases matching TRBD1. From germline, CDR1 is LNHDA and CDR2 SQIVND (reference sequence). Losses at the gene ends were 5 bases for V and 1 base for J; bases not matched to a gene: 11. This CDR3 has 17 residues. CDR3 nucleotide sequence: TGTGCCAGTAGTGGACCTACAGGGGGACAGGGCACAGATACGCAGTATTTT. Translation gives CASSGPTGGQGTDTQYF.

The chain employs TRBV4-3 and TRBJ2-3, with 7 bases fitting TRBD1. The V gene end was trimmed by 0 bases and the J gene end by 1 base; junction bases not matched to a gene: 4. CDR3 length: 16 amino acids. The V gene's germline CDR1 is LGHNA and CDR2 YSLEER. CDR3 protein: CASSQDSGQRTDTQYF. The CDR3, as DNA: TGCGCCAGCAGCCAAGACTCGGGACAGCGCACAGATACGCAGTATTTT.